The 16 T cell receptor beta chains given below trace back to one sample, sequenced in a study of blood T cell repertoires in COVID-19. Measured with immunoSEQ multiplex PCR; TCRdb has only the in-frame clones, and not every one. The sample yields roughly 180,000 clones, around 85% seen once. Sequencing was done on a sample of PBMCs or T cells enriched from blood (not recorded which). Source of these receptors: a man in his forties who had recovered from COVID-19.

This clone was detected a few times. The chain carries TRBV29-1 and TRBJ2-1; the D gene is possibly TRBD2 (6 bases). Trimming removed 7 bases at V and 0 bases at J, with 16 bases between. CDR1 and CDR2 from the germline V gene are SQVTM and ANQGSEA. The CDR3 covers 15 residues. The CDR3, as DNA: TGCAGCGGAACTATCGCGGGGAGCTCCTACAATGAGCAGTTCTTC. It yields the protein CSGTIAGSSYNEQFF.

The V gene is TRBV12-5, the J gene TRBJ1-1; D not resolved. With 0 bases removed from V and 3 bases from J, the gap between germline ends came to 8 bases. CDR3 length: 14 residues. Per germline, CDR1 LGHNT and CDR2 FRNRAP. This CDR3 is CASGLVQTDTEAFF. Here the CDR3 DNA reads TGTGCTAGTGGTTTGGTACAGACGGACACTGAAGCTTTCTTT.

The chain employs TRBV18 and TRBJ1-2, with a weak D call TRBD1 (5 bases). The length of the CDR3 is 14 residues. Germline V gives CDR1 KGHSH, CDR2 LQKENI. The germline V and J ends were trimmed by 0 bases and 3 bases, with 8 bases remaining between them. This chain's CDR3 is CASSPPSGDYGYTF. The CDR3 nucleotides read TGTGCCAGCTCACCACCCTCGGGGGACTATGGCTACACCTTC.

Ten or more counts support this clone. V is TRBV11-1 and J is TRBJ1-5, with unresolved D. This CDR3 has 13 residues. Trimming pared 2 bases from V and 5 bases from J, leaving 7 bases between. Looked up from germline, CDR1 is SGHAT and CDR2 is FQDESV (reference sequence). Here the CDR3 reads CASSLNNDQPQHF. The DNA for the CDR3 is TGTGCCAGCAGCTTAAACAACGATCAGCCCCAGCATTTT.

The J gene is TRBJ2-7, the V gene TRBV5-4; TRBD2 is a possible D gene (5 bases). The CDR3 is made up of 13 amino acids. CDR1 is SGHNT and CDR2 is YYREEE in the germline V gene (reference sequence). The V end lost 4 bases, the J end lost 6 bases, and 14 bases lay between the germline ends. The CDR3 protein is CASSPGVLSEQYF. The CDR3 DNA reads as TGTGCCAGCAGCCCCGGGGTTCTGAGCGAGCAGTACTTC.

The V call is TRBV30, the J call TRBJ1-1, with TRBD1 matching over 7 bases. The CDR3 runs 13 residues. Germline CDR1 reads GTSNPN; CDR2 reads SVGIG (reference sequence). V was pared by 5 bases and J by 1 base, with 4 bases of the junction left unmatched. Written as DNA, the CDR3 is TGTGCCTGGCAGGGGACAGCGAACACTGAAGCTTTCTTT. It is translated as CAWQGTANTEAFF.

V is TRBV24-1 and J is TRBJ1-2; tentatively, D is TRBD1 (5 bases). Germline assignment: CDR1 KGHDR and CDR2 SFDVKD. The CDR3 consists of 17 residues. Trimming removed 4 bases at V and 6 bases at J, with 23 bases between. CDR3 DNA: TGTGCCACCAGTGACCTCGGAGAGCGCGGGGGGTTGGATGGCTACACCTTC. Encoded protein: CATSDLGERGGLDGYTF.

The chain links TRBV19 to TRBJ2-1; TRBD1 might be the D (6 bases). V lost 1 base, J lost 5 bases, and 12 bases lay in between. The CDR3 covers 15 residues. The V gene's germline CDR1 is LNHDA and CDR2 SQIVND (reference sequence). The CDR3 DNA reads as TGTGCCAGTAGTATAGTACAGGGACCCCACAATGAGCAGTTCTTC. Protein: CASSIVQGPHNEQFF. Supplemented by reference TRBV19 and TRBJ2-1, the full variable domain reads DGGITQSPKYLFRKEGQNVTLSCEQNLNHDAMYWYRQDPGQGLRLIYYSQIVNDFQKGDIAEGYSVSREKKESFPLTVTSAQKNPTAFYLCASSIVQGPHNEQFFGPGTRLTVL.

The rearrangement joins TRBV10-3 to TRBJ1-1; 7 nucleotides align to TRBD1. Losses at the gene ends were 7 bases for V and 7 bases for J; bases not matched to a gene: 9. The CDR3 has 13 residues. From germline, CDR1 is ENHRY and CDR2 SYGVKD. CDR3 coding DNA: TGTGCCATCAAAGGCGAGGGGGCAGGTGAAGCTTTCTTT. Protein: CAIKGEGAGEAFF.

The V call is TRBV28, the J call TRBJ1-6; a weak D match, TRBD1 (6 bases). This CDR3 region has 16 residues. The germline gives CDR1 MDHEN, CDR2 SYDVKM. V gave up 6 bases and J gave up 5 bases, with 17 bases separating them. CDR3 DNA: TGTGCCAGCAGAGGGACGATGGCAGGGGATAATTCACCCCTCCACTTT. Protein: CASRGTMAGDNSPLHF.

The rearrangement uses TRBV5-4 and TRBJ1-2; D gene uncertain. The CDR3 loop spans 15 amino acids. V lost 2 bases to trimming and J lost 2 bases, with 13 bases between them. From germline, CDR1 is SGHNT and CDR2 YYREEE (reference sequence). The DNA for the CDR3 is TGTGCCAGCAGCTTCCCGTGGAGCACAAACTATGGCTACACCTTC. This gives the protein CASSFPWSTNYGYTF.

The chain joins TRBV6-5 to TRBJ2-3; 7 positions match TRBD2. Per the germline V gene, CDR1 is MNHEY and CDR2 is SVGAGI. With V trimmed by 1 base and J by 1 base, 5 bases remained unmatched. This CDR3 contains 16 residues. The CDR3 region is CASSYFGDYRTDTQYF. CDR3 nucleotide sequence: TGTGCCAGCAGTTACTTCGGGGACTACCGCACAGATACGCAGTATTTT.

V and J are TRBV5-1 and TRBJ2-1, with a possible D match to TRBD2 (6 bases). Germline V gene lookup returns CDR1 SGHRS and CDR2 YFSETQ. The CDR3 runs 16 residues. V was shortened by 0 bases and J by 2 bases, with 12 bases between the two germline ends. CDR3 loop: CASSLARDWTYNEQFF. Here the CDR3 DNA reads TGCGCCAGCAGCTTGGCGCGGGATTGGACCTACAATGAGCAGTTCTTC.

This chain uses TRBV14 with TRBJ2-2, with D unclear. The germline gives CDR1 SGHDN, CDR2 FVKESK. This CDR3 has 15 amino acids. With 0 bases removed from V and 6 bases from J, the gap between germline ends came to 11 bases. CDR3 residues: CASSQDRLRSGELFF. The DNA for the CDR3 is TGTGCCAGCAGCCAAGATCGTCTCAGGTCCGGGGAGCTGTTTTTT.

This clone was counted a single time. The chain combines TRBV11-2 with TRBJ1-1; D is perhaps TRBD1 (6 bases). CDR3 length equals 14 residues. Germline V CDR1 and CDR2: SGHAT, FQNNGV. Trimming removed 5 bases at V and 6 bases at J, with 16 bases between. Here the CDR3 DNA reads TGTGCCAGCAGCCGTACAGGGAATCGGGCTGAAGCTTTCTTT. Its translation is CASSRTGNRAEAFF.

This chain connects TRBV7-9 to TRBJ1-6; D is possibly TRBD1 (6 bases). CDR1 SEHNR and CDR2 FQNEAQ come from the germline V gene (reference sequence). V lost 4 bases and J 6 bases, leaving 7 bases between the germline ends. The CDR3 loop spans 13 amino acids. DNA for the CDR3: TGTGCCAGCAGCTGGGACACTAATTCACCCCTCCACTTT. This encodes CASSWDTNSPLHF.